This TCR beta chain was identified in a study of spatial heterogeneity in lung cancer. Time point denoted: blood at routine non-recurrence follow-up after resection. This clonotype appeared a single time. TCRdb re-analysed the 5' RACE reads in MiXCR, keeping a single row per CDR3 protein. Here the sample spans around 29,000 distinct CDR3 sequences, about 10% being singletons. The CDR3 covers 15 residues. Germline CDR1 reads SEHNR; CDR2 reads FQNEAQ (reference sequence). The ends were cut back, 6 bases at V and 5 bases at J, with 14 bases in the middle. This receptor was identified in a female donor with early-stage non-small cell lung cancer. Sequencing used PBMCs, obtained at follow-up. The genes are TRBV7-9 and TRBJ1-6, with D possibly being TRBD1 (6 bases). The CDR3 bases are TGTGCCAGCAGTCTTCGACAGGCTAATAATTCACCCCTCCACTTT. This translates into CASSLRQANNSPLHF.